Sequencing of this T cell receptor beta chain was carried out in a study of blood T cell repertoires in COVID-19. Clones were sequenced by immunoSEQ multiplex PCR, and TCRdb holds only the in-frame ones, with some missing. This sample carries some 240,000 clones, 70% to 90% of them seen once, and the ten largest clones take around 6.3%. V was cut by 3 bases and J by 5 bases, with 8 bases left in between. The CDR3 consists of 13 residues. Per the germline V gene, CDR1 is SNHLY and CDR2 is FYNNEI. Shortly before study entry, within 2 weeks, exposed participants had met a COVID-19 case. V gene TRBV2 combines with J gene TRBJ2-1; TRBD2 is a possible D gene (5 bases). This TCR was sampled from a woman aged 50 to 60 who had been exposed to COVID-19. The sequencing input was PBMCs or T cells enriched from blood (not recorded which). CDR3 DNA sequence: TGTGCCAGCAGTGATCCGGGGAACAATGAGCAGTTCTTC. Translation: CASSDPGNNEQFF. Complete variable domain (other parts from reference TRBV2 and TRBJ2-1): EPEVTQTPSHQVTQMGQEVILRCVPISNHLYFYWYRQILGQKVEFLVSFYNNEISEKSEIFDDQFSVERPDGSNFTLKIRSTKLEDSAMYFCASSDPGNNEQFFGPGTRLTVL.